Listed here is a single T cell receptor beta chain. Its antigen is undetermined. The data belong to a study of T cell repertoires in cytomegalovirus infection. Study-level information: Public TCR beta signatures provided an indication of both CMV infection and a matching HLA type. Whole-study findings and limits: Cumulative public TCR beta family frequency identified CMV carriers with the relevant HLA. Dominating the ex vivo response were TCR beta clonotypes that were CMV-specific and HLA-C-restricted.

This CDR3 has 14 residues. Looked up from germline, CDR1 is KGHDR and CDR2 is SFDVKD. Trimming cost V 3 bases and J 4 bases, with 11 bases left between them. TCRdb re-derived calls from the reads in MiXCR, one entry per CDR3 protein. Of 350,000 to 500,000 distinct CDR3 sequences detected, about a third appear once; the ten largest clones hold 12% to 15%. The sequence came from a human donor in good health (CMV status not recorded). Some clones in this sample may be carry-over from other donors' samples. Sequencing used PBMCs. The V call is TRBV24-1, the J call TRBJ2-5; the D call may be TRBD1 or TRBD2 (5 bases each). This CDR3 is CATSDAGGGETQYF. CDR3 DNA sequence: TGTGCCACCAGTGATGCCGGTGGGGGAGAGACCCAGTACTTC.